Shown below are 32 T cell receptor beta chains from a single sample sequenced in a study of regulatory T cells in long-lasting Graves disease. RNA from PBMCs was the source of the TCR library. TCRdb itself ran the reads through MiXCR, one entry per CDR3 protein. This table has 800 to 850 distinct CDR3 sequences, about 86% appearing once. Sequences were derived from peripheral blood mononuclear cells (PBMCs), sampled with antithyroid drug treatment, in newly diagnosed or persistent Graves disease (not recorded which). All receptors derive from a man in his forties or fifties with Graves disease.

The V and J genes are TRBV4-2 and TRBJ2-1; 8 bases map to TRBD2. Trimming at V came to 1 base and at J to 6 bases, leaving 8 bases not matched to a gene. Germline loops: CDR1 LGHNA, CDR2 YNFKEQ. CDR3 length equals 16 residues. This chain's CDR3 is CASSQVTGREGNEQFF. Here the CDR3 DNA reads TGTGCCAGCAGCCAAGTAACGGGACGGGAGGGCAATGAGCAGTTCTTC.

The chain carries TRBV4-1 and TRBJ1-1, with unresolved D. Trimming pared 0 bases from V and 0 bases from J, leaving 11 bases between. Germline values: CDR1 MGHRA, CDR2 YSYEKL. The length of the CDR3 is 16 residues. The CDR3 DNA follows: TGCGCCAGCAGCCAAGAGAAAAAGGTGGTGAACACTGAAGCTTTCTTT. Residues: CASSQEKKVVNTEAFF.

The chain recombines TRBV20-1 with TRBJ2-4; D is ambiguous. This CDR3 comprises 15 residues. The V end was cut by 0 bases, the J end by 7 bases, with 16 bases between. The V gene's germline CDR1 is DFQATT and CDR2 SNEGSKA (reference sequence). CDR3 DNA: TGCAGTGCTAGAGATAGTGCAAACCTCGGGAACATTCAGTACTTC. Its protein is CSARDSANLGNIQYF.

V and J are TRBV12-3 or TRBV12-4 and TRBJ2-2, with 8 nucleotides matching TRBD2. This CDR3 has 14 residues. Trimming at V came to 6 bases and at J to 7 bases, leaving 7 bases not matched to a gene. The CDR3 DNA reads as TGTGCCAGCAGGGATAGCGGGAACGGCGGGGAGCTGTTTTTT. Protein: CASRDSGNGGELFF.

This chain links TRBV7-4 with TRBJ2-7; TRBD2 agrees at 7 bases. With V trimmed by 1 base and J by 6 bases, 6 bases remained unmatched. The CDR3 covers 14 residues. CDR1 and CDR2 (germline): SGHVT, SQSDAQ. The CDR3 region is CASSLDGRLPEQYF. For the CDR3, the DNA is TGTGCCAGCAGCTTAGACGGGAGGCTGCCCGAGCAGTACTTC. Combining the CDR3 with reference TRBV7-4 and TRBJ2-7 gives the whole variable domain GAGVSQSPRYKVAKRGRDVALRCDSISGHVTLYWYRQTLGQGSEVLTYSQSDAQRDKSGRPSGRFSAERPERSVSTLKIQRTEQGDSAVYLCASSLDGRLPEQYFGPGTRLTVT.

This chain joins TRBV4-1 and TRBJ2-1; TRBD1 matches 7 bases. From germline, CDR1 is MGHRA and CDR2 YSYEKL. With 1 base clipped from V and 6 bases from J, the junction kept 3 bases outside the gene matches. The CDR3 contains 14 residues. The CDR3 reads CASSQAGQRNEQFF. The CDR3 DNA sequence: TGCGCCAGCAGCCAAGCGGGACAGCGCAATGAGCAGTTCTTC.

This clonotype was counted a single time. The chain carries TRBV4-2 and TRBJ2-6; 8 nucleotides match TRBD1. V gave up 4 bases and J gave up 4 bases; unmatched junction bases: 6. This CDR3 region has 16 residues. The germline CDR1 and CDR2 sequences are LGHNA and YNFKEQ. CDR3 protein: CASSPRTGSGANVLTF. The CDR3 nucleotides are TGTGCCAGCAGCCCACGGACAGGGTCGGGGGCCAACGTCCTGACTTTC.

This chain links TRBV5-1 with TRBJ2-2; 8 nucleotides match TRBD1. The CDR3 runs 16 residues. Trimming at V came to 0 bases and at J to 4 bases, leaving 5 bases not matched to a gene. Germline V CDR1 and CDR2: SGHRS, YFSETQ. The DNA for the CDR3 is TGCGCCAGCAGCTTGGGGCAGGGGGCGAGCACCGGGGAGCTGTTTTTT. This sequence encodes CASSLGQGASTGELFF. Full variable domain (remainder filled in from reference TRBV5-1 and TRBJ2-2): KAGVTQTPRYLIKTRGQQVTLSCSPISGHRSVSWYQQTPGQGLQFLFEYFSETQRNKGNFPGRFSGRQFSNSRSEMNVSTLELGDSALYLCASSLGQGASTGELFFGEGSRLTVL.

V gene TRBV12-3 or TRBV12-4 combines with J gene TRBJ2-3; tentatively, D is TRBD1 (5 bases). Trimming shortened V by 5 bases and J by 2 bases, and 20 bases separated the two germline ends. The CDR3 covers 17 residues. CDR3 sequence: CASSPFLDIEYTDTQYF. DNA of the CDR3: TGTGCCAGCAGTCCCTTTTTGGACATTGAGTACACAGATACGCAGTATTTT.

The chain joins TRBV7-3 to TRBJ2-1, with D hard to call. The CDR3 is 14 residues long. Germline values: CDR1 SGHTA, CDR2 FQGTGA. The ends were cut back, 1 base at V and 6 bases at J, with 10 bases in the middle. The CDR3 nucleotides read TGTGCCAGCAGCTTAATCGGAGCTGCCAATGAGCAGTTCTTC. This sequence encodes CASSLIGAANEQFF.

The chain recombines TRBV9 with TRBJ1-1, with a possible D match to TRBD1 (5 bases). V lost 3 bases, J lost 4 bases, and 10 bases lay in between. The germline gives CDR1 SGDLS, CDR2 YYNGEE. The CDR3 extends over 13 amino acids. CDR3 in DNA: TGTGCCAGCAGCGGCCCCAGGGTCACTGAAGCTTTCTTT. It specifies CASSGPRVTEAFF.

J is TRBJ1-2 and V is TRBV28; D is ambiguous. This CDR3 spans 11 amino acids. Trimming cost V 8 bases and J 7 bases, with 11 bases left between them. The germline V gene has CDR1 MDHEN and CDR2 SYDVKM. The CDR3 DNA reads TGTGCCAGCTGGAAACAGAGTGGCTACACCTTC. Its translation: CASWKQSGYTF.

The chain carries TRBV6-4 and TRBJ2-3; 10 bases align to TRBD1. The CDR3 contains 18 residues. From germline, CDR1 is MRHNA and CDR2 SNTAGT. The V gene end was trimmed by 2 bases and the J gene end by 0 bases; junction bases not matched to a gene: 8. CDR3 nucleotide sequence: TGTGCCAGCAGTGACCGGGACAGGGGTCCCTCTAGCACAGATACGCAGTATTTT. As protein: CASSDRDRGPSSTDTQYF.

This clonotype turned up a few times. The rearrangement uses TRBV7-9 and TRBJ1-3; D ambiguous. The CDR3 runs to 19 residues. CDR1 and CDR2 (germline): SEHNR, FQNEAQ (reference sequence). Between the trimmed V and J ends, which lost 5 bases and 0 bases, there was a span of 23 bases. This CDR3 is CASSPRGWVSASSGNTIYF. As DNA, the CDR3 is TGTGCCAGCAGCCCGCGGGGATGGGTCAGCGCGAGCTCTGGAAACACCATATATTTT.

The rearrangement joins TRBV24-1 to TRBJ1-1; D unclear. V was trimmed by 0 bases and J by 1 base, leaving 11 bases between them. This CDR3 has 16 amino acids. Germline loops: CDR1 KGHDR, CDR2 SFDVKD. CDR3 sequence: CATSDLHTGKNTEAFF. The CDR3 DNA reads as TGTGCCACCAGTGATTTGCATACGGGAAAGAACACTGAAGCTTTCTTT.

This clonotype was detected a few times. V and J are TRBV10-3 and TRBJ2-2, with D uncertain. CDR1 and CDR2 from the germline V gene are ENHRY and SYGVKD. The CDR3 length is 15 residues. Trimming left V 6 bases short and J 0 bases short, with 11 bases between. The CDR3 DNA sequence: TGTGCCATCAGGCCTGAGCGCTCGAACACCGGGGAGCTGTTTTTT. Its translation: CAIRPERSNTGELFF.

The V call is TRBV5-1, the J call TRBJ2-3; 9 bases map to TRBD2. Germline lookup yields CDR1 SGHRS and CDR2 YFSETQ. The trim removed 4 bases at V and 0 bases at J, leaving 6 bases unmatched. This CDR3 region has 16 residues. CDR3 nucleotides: TGCGCCAGCAGCCGCGGACTAGCGAGTAGCACAGATACGCAGTATTTT. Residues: CASSRGLASSTDTQYF.

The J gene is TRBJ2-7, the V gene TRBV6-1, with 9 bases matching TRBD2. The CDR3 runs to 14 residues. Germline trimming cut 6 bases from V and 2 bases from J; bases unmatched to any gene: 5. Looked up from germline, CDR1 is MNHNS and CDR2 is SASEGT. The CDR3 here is CASRTTSGAYEQYF. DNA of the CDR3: TGTGCCAGCAGAACGACTAGCGGAGCCTACGAGCAGTACTTC.

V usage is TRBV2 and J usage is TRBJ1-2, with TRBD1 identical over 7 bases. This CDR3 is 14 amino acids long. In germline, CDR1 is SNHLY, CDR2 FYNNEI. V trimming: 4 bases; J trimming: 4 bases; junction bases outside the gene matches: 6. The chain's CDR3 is CASSADRVGYGYTF. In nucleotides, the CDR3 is TGTGCCAGCAGTGCAGACAGGGTTGGCTATGGCTACACCTTC.

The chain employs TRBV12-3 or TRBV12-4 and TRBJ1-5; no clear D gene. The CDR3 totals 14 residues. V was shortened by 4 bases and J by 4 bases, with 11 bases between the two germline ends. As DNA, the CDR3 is TGTGCCAGCAGTTCGCCCGGCGGGAATCAGCCCCAGCATTTT. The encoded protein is CASSSPGGNQPQHF.

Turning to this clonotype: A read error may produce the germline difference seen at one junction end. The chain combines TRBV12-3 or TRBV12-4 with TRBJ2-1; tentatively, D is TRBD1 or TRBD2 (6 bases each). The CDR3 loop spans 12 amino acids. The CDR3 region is CAGRGRGNEQFF. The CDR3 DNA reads TGTGCCGGCAGGGGCCGGGGGAATGAGCAGTTCTTC.

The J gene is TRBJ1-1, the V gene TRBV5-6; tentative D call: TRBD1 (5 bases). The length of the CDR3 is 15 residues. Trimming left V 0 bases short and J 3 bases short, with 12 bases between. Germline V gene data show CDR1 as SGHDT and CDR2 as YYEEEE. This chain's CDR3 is CASSLAGAGDTEAFF. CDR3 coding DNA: TGTGCCAGCAGCTTGGCTGGGGCCGGGGACACTGAAGCTTTCTTT.

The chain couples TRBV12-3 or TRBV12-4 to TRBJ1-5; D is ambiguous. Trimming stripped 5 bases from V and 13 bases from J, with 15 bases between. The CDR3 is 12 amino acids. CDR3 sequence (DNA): TGTGCCAGCAGTCTTAGCCCCGACGTTCAGCATTTT. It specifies CASSLSPDVQHF.

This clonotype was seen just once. The CDR3 is CASSLSPNTEAFF. CDR3 bases: TGTGCCAGCAGCCTGTCACCCAACACTGAAGCTTTCTTT. This chain connects TRBV11-1 to TRBJ1-1, with D unclear. Germline assignment: CDR1 SGHAT and CDR2 FQDESV (reference sequence). CDR3 length: 13 residues. V lost 5 bases and J lost 2, with 9 bases in between.

Here the CDR3 DNA reads TGTGCCATCGATACGGGACACTACAATGAGCAGTTCTTC. This gives the protein CAIDTGHYNEQFF. The J gene is TRBJ2-1, the V gene TRBV28, with D possibly being TRBD1 (6 bases). Deletions cut 10 bases from V and 3 bases from J, with 13 bases between. Looked up from germline, CDR1 is MDHEN and CDR2 is SYDVKM. This CDR3 is built from 13 residues.

The CDR3, as DNA: TGCGCCAGCAGCCAAGGGTACACCTATGGCTACACCTTC. Translated: CASSQGYTYGYTF. The chain carries TRBV4-1 and TRBJ1-2; D not certain. Trimming stripped 1 base from V and 4 bases from J, with 7 bases between. The CDR3 runs 13 residues. CDR1 is MGHRA and CDR2 is YSYEKL in the germline V gene.

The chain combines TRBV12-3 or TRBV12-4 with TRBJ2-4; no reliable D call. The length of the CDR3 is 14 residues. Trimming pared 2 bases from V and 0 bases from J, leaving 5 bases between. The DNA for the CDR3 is TGTGCCAGCAGTTTACGACTAGCCAAAAACATTCAGTACTTC. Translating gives CASSLRLAKNIQYF.

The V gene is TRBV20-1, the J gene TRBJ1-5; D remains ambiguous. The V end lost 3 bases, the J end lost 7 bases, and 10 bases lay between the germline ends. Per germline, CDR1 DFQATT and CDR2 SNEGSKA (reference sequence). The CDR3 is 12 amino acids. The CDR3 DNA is TGCAGTGCTAGCGAGGCGGAACAGCCCCAGCATTTT. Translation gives CSASEAEQPQHF.

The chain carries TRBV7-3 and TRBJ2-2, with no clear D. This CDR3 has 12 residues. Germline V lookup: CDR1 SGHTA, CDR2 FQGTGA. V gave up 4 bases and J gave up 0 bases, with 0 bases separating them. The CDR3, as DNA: TGTGCCAGCAGCTCGAACACCGGGGAGCTGTTTTTT. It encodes CASSSNTGELFF.

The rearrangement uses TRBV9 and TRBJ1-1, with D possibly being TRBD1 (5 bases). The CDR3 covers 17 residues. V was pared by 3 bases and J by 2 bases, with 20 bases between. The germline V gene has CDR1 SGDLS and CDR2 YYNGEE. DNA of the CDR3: TGTGCCAGCAGCGCCCGAGACAGCTCAGAAAGCAACACTGAAGCTTTCTTT. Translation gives CASSARDSSESNTEAFF.

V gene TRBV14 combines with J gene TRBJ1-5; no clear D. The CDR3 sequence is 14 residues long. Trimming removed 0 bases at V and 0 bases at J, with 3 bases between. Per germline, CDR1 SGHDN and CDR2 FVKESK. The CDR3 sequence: CASSQEGSNQPQHF. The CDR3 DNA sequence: TGTGCCAGCAGCCAAGAGGGTAGCAATCAGCCCCAGCATTTT.

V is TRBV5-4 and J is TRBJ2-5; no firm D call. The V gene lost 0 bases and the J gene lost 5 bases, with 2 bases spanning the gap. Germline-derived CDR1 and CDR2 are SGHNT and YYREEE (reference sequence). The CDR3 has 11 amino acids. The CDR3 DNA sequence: TGTGCCAGCAGCTTGGAGGAGACCCAGTACTTC. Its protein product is CASSLEETQYF.